One sample yielded the 7 T cell receptor beta chains listed below, sequenced in a study of shared clonotypes between healthy human individuals. The table came from immunoSEQ multiplex PCR; TCRdb's copy has only in-frame clones and leaves some out. The sample has about a million clones, over 60% seen once. What was sequenced was memory CD4+ T cells sorted from blood. Subset defined: CD45RA-negative fraction. Every receptor here comes from a man aged 18 to 29 in good health.

This clone was seen once. This chain uses TRBV28 with TRBJ1-1; a weak D match, TRBD1 (6 bases). The CDR3 consists of 14 residues. From germline, CDR1 is MDHEN and CDR2 SYDVKM. Between the trimmed V and J ends, which lost 4 bases and 1 base, there was a span of 10 bases. CDR3 DNA sequence: TGTGCCAGCAGTTGGGGGGGCTCGAACACTGAAGCTTTCTTT. Amino acid sequence: CASSWGGSNTEAFF.

The CDR3 DNA reads as TGTGCCAGCAGCCAAGATTGGCGGGGGGTCCTCCAAGAGACCCAGTACTTC. It codes for CASSQDWRGVLQETQYF. The chain joins TRBV14 to TRBJ2-5; 8 bases fit TRBD2. The CDR3 spans 17 residues. V was clipped by 0 bases and J by 1 base; unmatched bases: 7. Germline V gene lookup returns CDR1 SGHDN and CDR2 FVKESK.

This clone was seen a single time. Other DNA sequences of this sample code for an identical CDR3. V is TRBV6-5 and J is TRBJ2-3; D ambiguous. The V end lost 6 bases, the J end lost 0 bases, and 7 bases lay between the germline ends. The CDR3 spans 13 residues. The germline V gene encodes CDR1 MNHEY and CDR2 SVGAGI. The CDR3 is CASSPLSTDTQYF. In DNA form, the CDR3 reads TGTGCCAGCAGCCCCCTTAGCACAGATACGCAGTATTTT.

V usage is TRBV5-1 and J usage is TRBJ2-2, with 7 bases aligning to TRBD2. This CDR3 region has 16 residues. CDR1 SGHRS and CDR2 YFSETQ come from the germline V gene. The J segment lost 3 bases and the V segment lost 0 bases, leaving 5 bases of the junction unmatched. The CDR3 sequence: CASSLGTRTDTGELFF. The CDR3 DNA follows: TGCGCCAGCAGCTTGGGGACTAGGACCGACACCGGGGAGCTGTTTTTT.

This chain joins TRBV28 and TRBJ2-7; D is unresolved. V dropped 3 bases and J dropped 3 bases, with 9 bases sitting between them. CDR1 and CDR2 from the germline V gene are MDHEN and SYDVKM. The CDR3 is made up of 13 amino acids. This CDR3 reads CASSLVRDYEQYF. The CDR3 region has the DNA TGTGCCAGCAGTTTGGTCCGAGACTACGAGCAGTACTTC.

The V gene is TRBV25-1, the J gene TRBJ2-5; maybe TRBD2 (7 bases). The assigned J gene may be wrong: the sequence end matches TRBJ2-7 better. Germline V CDR1 and CDR2: MGHDK, SYGVNS. This CDR3 comprises 14 residues. CDR3 sequence (DNA): TGTGCCAGCAGTGAATTTGGGGGGGGCCACGAGCAGTACTTC. Translation gives CASSEFGGGHEQYF.

This clone has a handful of counts. The chain couples TRBV2 to TRBJ1-2; D unresolved. V shed 0 bases and J shed 4 bases, with 12 bases lying between them. The CDR3 is 15 residues long. The germline V gene has CDR1 SNHLY and CDR2 FYNNEI. The CDR3 reads CASSEAGVTPYGYTF. For the CDR3, the DNA is TGTGCCAGCAGTGAAGCTGGTGTTACCCCCTATGGCTACACCTTC.